These 7 T cell receptor beta chains were all obtained from the same sample, sequenced in a study of identical twins. MiXCR was run by TCRdb on the 5' RACE reads, yielding one entry per CDR3 protein. The sample shows 250,000 to 300,000 distinct CDR3 sequences, roughly 9.8% of them seen only once. In addition, the sample was reused for a study of yellow fever vaccine responses in identical twins.

What was sequenced was CD8+ T cells sorted from blood. The receptors stem from a woman aged 18-29 years in good health.

This clonotype has more than one count but fewer than ten. This sequence joins TRBV27 and TRBJ2-7; 10 positions agree with TRBD1. The CDR3 has 15 amino acids. J lost 3 bases, V lost 5 bases, and 7 bases had no gene match. Looked up from germline, CDR1 is MNHEY and CDR2 is SMNVEV (reference sequence). CDR3 DNA: TGTGCCAGCAGTCCCCTCGGACAGGGGGACTACGAGCAGTACTTC. The encoded protein is CASSPLGQGDYEQYF.

The chain uses TRBV4-3 and TRBJ2-6; TRBD1 aligns across 10 bases. The CDR3 spans 20 residues. With V trimmed by 0 bases and J by 0 bases, 8 bases remained unmatched. Germline V gene sequence: CDR1 LGHNA, CDR2 YSLEER. CDR3 sequence: CASSQDLTGTGDSGANVLTF. Here the CDR3 DNA reads TGCGCCAGCAGCCAAGATCTTACCGGGACAGGGGACTCTGGGGCCAACGTCCTGACTTTC.

The rearrangement joins TRBV5-8 to TRBJ2-7; 8 bases line up with TRBD2. Germline V CDR1 and CDR2: SGHTS, YDEGEE. The CDR3 runs to 13 residues. The V gene end was trimmed by 2 bases and the J gene end by 6 bases; junction bases not matched to a gene: 4. CDR3 nucleotide sequence: TGTGCCAGCAGCTTCAGGGCGGGAGGCGAGCAGTACTTC. This encodes CASSFRAGGEQYF.

CDR3 DNA sequence: TGCAGTGCTAGAGATCATCAACAGTTGAACACTGAAGCTTTCTTT. It encodes CSARDHQQLNTEAFF. The rearrangement links TRBV20-1 to TRBJ1-1; D call uncertain. Germline V lookup: CDR1 DFQATT, CDR2 SNEGSKA (reference sequence). V dropped 0 bases and J dropped 0 bases, with 11 bases sitting between them. This CDR3 has 15 amino acids.

V and J are TRBV25-1 and TRBJ1-2; D unclear. The V end was cut by 3 bases, the J end by 8 bases, with 7 bases between. Germline V lookup: CDR1 MGHDK, CDR2 SYGVNS. This CDR3 contains 11 residues. The CDR3 bases are TGTGCCAGCAGTGACCCGATGGGCTACACCTTC. Translation gives CASSDPMGYTF.

This clonotype has at least ten counts. The rearrangement joins TRBV5-1 to TRBJ2-7, with 10 bases identical to TRBD1. Germline CDR1 and CDR2: SGHRS and YFSETQ. This CDR3 has 15 amino acids. With V trimmed by 4 bases and J by 4 bases, 8 bases remained unmatched. CDR3 coding DNA: TGCGCCAGCAGCCCAGAGACAGGGGGCTGGTACGAGCAGTACTTC. This encodes CASSPETGGWYEQYF. The whole variable domain, remainder taken from reference TRBV5-1 and TRBJ2-7, is KAGVTQTPRYLIKTRGQQVTLSCSPISGHRSVSWYQQTPGQGLQFLFEYFSETQRNKGNFPGRFSGRQFSNSRSEMNVSTLELGDSALYLCASSPETGGWYEQYFGPGTRLTVT.

This clonotype occurred many times. This rearrangement joins TRBV2 to TRBJ2-7; D possibly corresponds to TRBD2 (5 bases). The V end lost 1 base, the J end lost 1 base, and 11 bases lay between the germline ends. The CDR3 spans 15 residues. Germline CDR1 SNHLY, CDR2 FYNNEI. The CDR3 nucleotides read TGTGCCAGCAGTGAAGGGTGGGGAGAGTCCTACGAGCAGTACTTC. Residues: CASSEGWGESYEQYF.